The 19 T cell receptor beta chains given below trace back to one sample, sequenced in a study of OX40 agonist ivuxolimab in advanced cancers. Here immunoSEQ multiplex PCR was the method, and the copy in TCRdb shows in-frame clones only, minus some. The data hold 48,000 or so clones, with approximately 78% observed a single time. The material was CD4+ or CD8+ T cells sorted from blood, obtained in a trial of the OX40 agonist ivuxolimab. The receptors originated from an adult with an advanced solid tumor such as melanoma, head and neck, liver or kidney cancer.

The chain couples TRBV7-6 to TRBJ2-6; D remains ambiguous. Trimming removed 5 bases at V and 4 bases at J, with 9 bases between. Germline V gives CDR1 SGHVS, CDR2 FNYEAQ. This CDR3 comprises 14 residues. The CDR3 region has the DNA TGTGCCAGCAGCACCAAAATCGGGGCCAACGTCCTGACTTTC. Translated, it gives CASSTKIGANVLTF.

CDR3 loop: CASSLRTGGSTDTQYF. Here the CDR3 DNA reads TGTGCCAGCAGCTTACGGACAGGGGGGAGCACAGATACGCAGTATTTT. The V call is TRBV13, the J call TRBJ2-3, with 10 positions matching TRBD1. The germline V gene encodes CDR1 PRHDT and CDR2 FYEKMQ (reference sequence). Trimming removed 2 bases from V and 0 bases from J; junction bases left unmatched: 2. The CDR3 loop spans 16 amino acids.

In this sample, this clone turned up a few times. The chain joins TRBV4-1 to TRBJ2-2, with D perhaps being TRBD1 or TRBD2 (6 bases each). The CDR3 sequence is 16 residues long. Trimming left V 4 bases short and J 10 bases short, with 22 bases between. Looked up from germline, CDR1 is MGHRA and CDR2 is YSYEKL. The chain's CDR3 is CASSPSWVRGPAELFF. The CDR3 coding sequence is TGCGCCAGCAGCCCATCCTGGGTTCGGGGGCCTGCGGAGCTGTTTTTT.

A few counts support this clone. The chain carries TRBV27 and TRBJ1-1; the D gene is possibly TRBD1 (6 bases). Germline lookup yields CDR1 MNHEY and CDR2 SMNVEV (reference sequence). V lost 11 bases and J lost 6, with 16 bases in between. This CDR3 region has 12 residues. In DNA form, the CDR3 reads TGTGCCGTAGGGGGGGGAGCCCCTGAAGCTTTCTTT. Its translation: CAVGGGAPEAFF.

This clone occurred a few times. V is TRBV5-1 and J is TRBJ2-7; D possibly corresponds to TRBD2 (6 bases). V lost 1 base and J 2 bases, leaving 25 bases between the germline ends. CDR3 size: 19 residues. The germline CDR1 and CDR2 sequences are SGHRS and YFSETQ. CDR3 in amino acids: CASSLFPKVFSGPTYEQYF. The CDR3 region has the DNA TGCGCCAGCAGCTTGTTCCCCAAGGTTTTTAGCGGACCCACCTACGAGCAGTACTTC.

V gene TRBV19 combines with J gene TRBJ2-1; tentatively, D is TRBD1 (6 bases). The CDR3 spans 12 residues. Trimming left V 5 bases short and J 9 bases short, with 11 bases between. The germline V gene has CDR1 LNHDA and CDR2 SQIVND (reference sequence). CDR3 amino acids: CASSWDKGEQFF. CDR3 DNA: TGTGCCAGTAGTTGGGACAAAGGTGAGCAGTTCTTC. Based on the CDR3 plus reference TRBV19 and TRBJ2-1, the full variable domain is DGGITQSPKYLFRKEGQNVTLSCEQNLNHDAMYWYRQDPGQGLRLIYYSQIVNDFQKGDIAEGYSVSREKKESFPLTVTSAQKNPTAFYLCASSWDKGEQFFGPGTRLTVL.

This clone has only a few counts. The V and J genes are TRBV9 and TRBJ2-1; possibly TRBD1 for D (6 bases). Trimming removed 0 bases at V and 0 bases at J, with 10 bases between. The CDR3 runs 16 residues. The germline V gene has CDR1 SGDLS and CDR2 YYNGEE. In nucleotides, the CDR3 is TGTGCCAGCAGCGTAGGGGACACCAGCTCCTACAATGAGCAGTTCTTC. Translation gives CASSVGDTSSYNEQFF.

The V and J genes are TRBV4-1 and TRBJ1-5; D ambiguous. Germline loops: CDR1 MGHRA, CDR2 YSYEKL. Between the trimmed V and J ends, which lost 0 bases and 5 bases, there was a span of 5 bases. There are 13 residues in the CDR3. The CDR3 DNA reads TGCGCCAGCAGCCAAGAAAGGGATCAGCCCCAGCATTTT. This gives the protein CASSQERDQPQHF.

This chain links TRBV5-5 with TRBJ1-4; the D is unclear. CDR3 length equals 13 residues. Looked up from germline, CDR1 is SGHKS and CDR2 is YYEKEE (reference sequence). Deletions cut 4 bases from V and 5 bases from J, with 9 bases between. The CDR3 region is CASSPLRNEKLFF. In DNA form, the CDR3 reads TGTGCCAGCAGCCCGCTGAGAAATGAAAAACTGTTTTTT.

This chain connects TRBV19 to TRBJ1-2; 8 bases align to TRBD1. Germline CDR1 and CDR2: LNHDA and SQIVND (reference sequence). The CDR3 extends over 14 amino acids. Trimming took 7 bases from V and 4 from J; bases not matched to a gene: 8. The CDR3: CASTTGQGPYGYTF. The CDR3 nucleotides are TGTGCCAGTACCACAGGACAGGGTCCCTATGGCTACACCTTC.

Written as DNA, the CDR3 is TGTGCCAGCAGTTCCCTGGAGGGGGCAATCTACGAGCAGTACTTC. Amino acid sequence: CASSSLEGAIYEQYF. The chain has TRBV6-6 and TRBJ2-7; tentative D call: TRBD1 (7 bases). Germline CDR1 is MNHNY and CDR2 is SVGAGI (reference sequence). V was pared by 4 bases and J by 3 bases, with 16 bases between. This CDR3 has 15 amino acids.

This chain links TRBV10-3 with TRBJ1-5, with a tentative D call TRBD1 (5 bases). Trimming took 0 bases from V and 7 from J, leaving 16 bases between them. Germline loops: CDR1 ENHRY, CDR2 SYGVKD. This CDR3 spans 16 amino acids. DNA for the CDR3: TGTGCCATCAGTGAGTCTTGGGGGGGGGTCAACCAGCCCCAGCATTTT. Its protein is CAISESWGGVNQPQHF.

This clone occurred once. The chain links TRBV19 to TRBJ1-3; weak D call: TRBD1 (6 bases). The CDR3 has 16 amino acids. The germline gives CDR1 LNHDA, CDR2 SQIVND (reference sequence). V was pared by 5 bases and J by 1 base, with 15 bases between. The CDR3 DNA reads TGTGCCAGTAGTTCGCCAGGGGCGCCTTCTGGAAACACCATATATTTT. Encoded protein: CASSSPGAPSGNTIYF.

This clone is deemed medium-sized. This rearrangement joins TRBV5-1 to TRBJ2-7; TRBD2 might be the D (6 bases). Germline CDR1 reads SGHRS; CDR2 reads YFSETQ. This CDR3 contains 15 residues. V was shortened by 5 bases and J by 5 bases, with 20 bases between the two germline ends. The CDR3 DNA follows: TGCGCCAGCAGGACTACGGAGTCTAGCGTTCACGAGCAGTACTTC. Its translation is CASRTTESSVHEQYF.

In nucleotides, the CDR3 is TGCAGCGTTATTAAGGGGTTAGGTAATGAAAAACTGTTTTTT. Translation gives CSVIKGLGNEKLFF. The chain is built from TRBV29-1 and TRBJ1-4, with D possibly matching TRBD1 (5 bases). The CDR3 sequence is 14 residues long. The V end lost 5 bases, the J end lost 4 bases, and 14 bases lay between the germline ends. Germline lookup yields CDR1 SQVTM and CDR2 ANQGSEA.

V is TRBV6-6 and J is TRBJ2-3; D is unclear. This CDR3 comprises 12 residues. Germline-derived CDR1 and CDR2 are MNHNY and SVGAGI (reference sequence). The germline V and J ends were trimmed by 4 bases and 3 bases, with 5 bases remaining between them. The CDR3 nucleotides are TGTGCCAGCAGTTCTCAGACAGATACGCAGTATTTT. Its protein is CASSSQTDTQYF.

J is TRBJ2-7 and V is TRBV27; no firm D call. Germline values: CDR1 MNHEY, CDR2 SMNVEV (reference sequence). V was clipped by 6 bases and J by 4 bases, with 10 bases between them. CDR3 length equals 12 residues. Here the CDR3 reads CASSQLGYEQYF. Written as DNA, the CDR3 is TGTGCCAGCAGCCAATTAGGTTACGAGCAGTACTTC.

This clone was detected only a few times. The rearrangement links TRBV21-1 to TRBJ2-3; the DNA was not used to check the table's D call, TRBD1. TRBV21-1 is listed as a pseudogene. The CDR3 sequence is 15 residues long. In DNA form, the CDR3 reads TGTGCCAGCAGCAAATGGGCAGGGTGCACAGATACGCAGTATTTT. Protein product: CASSKWAGCTDTQYF.

In its sample, this clone ranks as medium-sized. The chain has TRBV15 and TRBJ2-2; D is possibly TRBD1 or TRBD2 (5 bases each). Trimming took 0 bases from V and 6 from J, leaving 17 bases between them. The CDR3 has 17 residues. Per germline, CDR1 LNHNV and CDR2 YYDKDF (reference sequence). CDR3 sequence reads: CATSRDPLGSRAGELFF. For the CDR3, the DNA is TGTGCCACCAGCAGAGACCCTTTGGGGAGCAGGGCCGGGGAGCTGTTTTTT. Filled out from reference TRBV15 and TRBJ2-2, the complete variable domain reads DAMVIQNPRYQVTQFGKPVTLSCSQTLNHNVMYWYQQKSSQAPKLLFHYYDKDFNNEADTPDNFQSRRPNTSFCFLDIRSPGLGDTAMYLCATSRDPLGSRAGELFFGEGSRLTVL.